The clone carrying this T cell receptor beta chain has more than one count but fewer than ten. The sample is drawn from a study of siplizumab effects on memory and regulatory T cells. Germline loops: CDR1 SGHVS, CDR2 FNYEAQ. V lost 2 bases to trimming and J lost 8 bases; unmatched junction nucleotides: 4. The length of the CDR3 is 14 residues. Here immunoSEQ multiplex PCR was the method, and the copy in TCRdb shows in-frame clones only, minus some. This sample has some 97,000 clones, with 80% to 95% found just once. This receptor was obtained from a human donor in good health. The sequenced sample was CD4+ T cells sorted from blood. V gene TRBV7-6 combines with J gene TRBJ1-4; 8 bases are shared with TRBD1. The chain's CDR3 is CASSLQGAGEKLFF. The CDR3 DNA is TGTGCCAGCAGCTTACAGGGGGCGGGGGAAAAACTGTTTTTT. Full variable domain (outside the CDR3, taken from reference TRBV7-6 and TRBJ1-4): GAGVSQSPRYKVTKRGQDVALRCDPISGHVSLYWYRQALGQGPEFLTYFNYEAQQDKSGLPNDRFSAERPEGSISTLTIQRTEQRDSAMYRCASSLQGAGEKLFFGSGTQLSVL.